The next 5 T cell receptor beta chains were all read from a single sample in a study of T cell changes during pregnancy in multiple sclerosis. The repertoire was sequenced with immunoSEQ multiplex PCR; TCRdb's copy has only in-frame clones and lacks some. This table holds 75,000 to 85,000 clones, 93% found once. The specimen comprised peripheral blood, sampled in the second trimester of pregnancy. The source is a female donor with multiple sclerosis, enrolled in a pregnancy study.

This chain uses TRBV15 with TRBJ1-1, with a tentative D call TRBD1 (6 bases). CDR1 is LNHNV and CDR2 is YYDKDF in the germline V gene (reference sequence). The CDR3 is 12 residues long. Trimming took 6 bases from V and 7 from J, leaving 12 bases between them. CDR3 in amino acids: CATSNLRGEAFF. CDR3 bases: TGTGCCACCAGTAACCTCAGGGGTGAAGCTTTCTTT.

CDR3 protein: CASRIPGGRTDTQYF. The CDR3 nucleotides are TGTGCCAGCAGAATTCCTGGAGGGCGCACAGATACGCAGTATTTT. This sequence joins TRBV6-5 and TRBJ2-3; D possibly corresponds to TRBD2 (6 bases). Germline loops: CDR1 MNHEY, CDR2 SVGAGI. This CDR3 comprises 15 residues. V was trimmed by 6 bases and J by 1 base, leaving 14 bases between them.

The V call is TRBV18, the J call TRBJ2-7, with 12 positions matching TRBD1. This CDR3 region has 15 residues. The V gene end was trimmed by 5 bases and the J gene end by 5 bases; junction bases not matched to a gene: 7. Germline V CDR1 and CDR2: KGHSH, LQKENI. The CDR3 bases are TGTGCCAGCTCAGCCGGGACAGGGGGCAGAAACGAGCAGTACTTC. Protein sequence: CASSAGTGGRNEQYF. The full variable domain, completed using reference TRBV18 and TRBJ2-7, is NAGVMQNPRHLVRRRGQEARLRCSPMKGHSHVYWYRQLPEEGLKFMVYLQKENIIDESGMPKERFSAEFPKEGPSILRIQQVVRGDSAAYFCASSAGTGGRNEQYFGPGTRLTVT.

CDR3 amino acids: CASSFRDGGTGELFF. In DNA form, the CDR3 reads TGCGCCAGCTCCTTCAGGGACGGGGGAACCGGGGAGCTGTTTTTT. The chain recombines TRBV5-1 with TRBJ2-2; TRBD2 is a possible D gene (6 bases). CDR1 and CDR2 (germline): SGHRS, YFSETQ. The CDR3 has 15 residues. The ends were cut back, 7 bases at V and 5 bases at J, with 18 bases in the middle. Drawing the rest from reference TRBV5-1 and TRBJ2-2, the complete variable domain is KAGVTQTPRYLIKTRGQQVTLSCSPISGHRSVSWYQQTPGQGLQFLFEYFSETQRNKGNFPGRFSGRQFSNSRSEMNVSTLELGDSALYLCASSFRDGGTGELFFGEGSRLTVL.

V gene TRBV28 combines with J gene TRBJ1-1; weak D call: TRBD1 (5 bases). Germline CDR1 and CDR2: MDHEN and SYDVKM. The ends were cut back, 1 base at V and 2 bases at J, with 17 bases in the middle. This CDR3 has 17 residues. The CDR3 is CASSLSGLGNLNTEAFF. DNA for the CDR3: TGTGCCAGCAGTTTATCGGGACTAGGGAACCTAAACACTGAAGCTTTCTTT. The variable domain in full, completed from reference TRBV28 and TRBJ1-1, reads DVKVTQSSRYLVKRTGEKVFLECVQDMDHENMFWYRQDPGLGLRLIYFSYDVKMKEKGDIPEGYSVSREKKERFSLILESASTNQTSMYLCASSLSGLGNLNTEAFFGQGTRLTVV.